The sequence of this T cell receptor beta chain was determined in a study of blood T cell repertoires in COVID-19. This clone showed up just once. Assay: immunoSEQ multiplex PCR; the TCRdb copy retains only in-frame clones and omits some. This sample has some 250,000 clones; over 70% occur once, and the top ten carry about 7.4%. Germline V lookup: CDR1 SGDLS, CDR2 YYNGEE. The V end lost 0 bases, the J end lost 3 bases, and 9 bases lay between the germline ends. The CDR3 has 15 amino acids. The chain is built from TRBV9 and TRBJ1-4, with unresolved D. Source material: peripheral blood. The sequence came from a woman older than 75 with acute or convalescent COVID-19. CDR3 in amino acids: CASSVGGLANEKLFF. The CDR3 DNA reads TGTGCCAGCAGCGTAGGAGGGCTCGCTAATGAAAAACTGTTTTTT. The complete variable domain, with remaining parts taken from reference TRBV9 and TRBJ1-4, reads DSGVTQTPKHLITATGQRVTLRCSPRSGDLSVYWYQQSLDQGLQFLIQYYNGEERAKGNILERFSAQQFPDLHSELNLSSLELGDSALYFCASSVGGLANEKLFFGSGTQLSVL.